Listed below are T cell receptor beta chains from one sample, sequenced in a study of spatial heterogeneity in lung cancer. In TCRdb, the 5' RACE reads were re-called with MiXCR into one record per CDR3 protein. The sample yields about 10,000 distinct CDR3 sequences, nearly 6.5% seen once. The source was lung tumor tissue, collected at surgery. The receptors derive from a male donor with early-stage non-small cell lung cancer. Each CDR3 is given with its conserved first and last residue. D genes are given only for firm matches. Clone size is stated in some rows and not others, as once, few, many or a class when expanded.

abundance,j_gene,len,v_gene,d_gene,CDR3aa,CDR3nt
many,TRBJ1-5,15,TRBV6-5,TRBD1,CASSLTGGRNQPQHF,TGTGCCAGCAGTTTAACAGGGGGCCGTAATCAGCCCCAGCATTTT
many,TRBJ1-1,12,TRBV14,-,CASSHDTEEAFF,TGTGCCAGCAGCCACGATACGGAGGAAGCTTTCTTT
large,TRBJ2-1,15,TRBV20-1,TRBD2,CSARTGTSGSPGQFF,TGCAGTGCTAGAACCGGGACTAGCGGGAGTCCGGGGCAGTTCTTC
many,TRBJ1-2,15,TRBV5-4,-,CASSSGAGSNYGYTF,TGTGCCAGCAGCTCGGGGGCAGGATCTAACTATGGCTACACCTTC
medium-sized,TRBJ2-2,19,TRBV20-1,TRBD2,CSASKIFGTSGSNTGELFF,TGCAGTGCCTCTAAAATCTTCGGGACTAGCGGGAGTAACACCGGGGAGCTGTTTTTT
many,TRBJ2-3,16,TRBV2,-,CASSEARSLSTDTQYF,TGTGCCAGCAGTGAAGCGCGGTCCCTCAGCACAGATACGCAGTATTTT
many,TRBJ2-7,16,TRBV20-1,TRBD2,CSAEAGTSGRAIEQYF,TGCAGTGCTGAAGCCGGGACTAGCGGGAGGGCCATCGAGCAGTACTTC
medium-sized,TRBJ2-7,14,TRBV7-9,-,CASSLVNYLGEQYF,TGTGCCAGCAGCTTAGTAAACTACCTGGGCGAGCAGTACTTC
many,TRBJ1-1,17,TRBV5-4,-,CASSLEYSGAGITEAFF,TGTGCCAGCAGCTTGGAGTACTCGGGGGCCGGGATCACTGAAGCTTTCTTT
many,TRBJ1-1,15,TRBV3-1,-,CASSMGASTGSEAFF,TGTGCCAGCAGCATGGGAGCAAGCACAGGGTCTGAAGCTTTCTTT
-,TRBJ1-1,16,TRBV4-3,-,CASSQWSGTVNTEAFF,TGCGCCAGCAGCCAATGGTCAGGGACCGTGAACACTGAAGCTTTCTTT
medium-sized,TRBJ1-4,14,TRBV20-1,-,CSARMINSNEKLFF,TGCAGTGCTAGAATGATAAACTCAAATGAAAAACTGTTTTTT
-,TRBJ1-2,15,TRBV6-5,-,CASSPNSGGTYGYTF,TGTGCCAGCAGTCCTAACTCTGGCGGGACTTATGGCTACACCTTC
-,TRBJ1-1,14,TRBV5-8,-,CASSLMGRGTPAFF,TGTGCCAGCAGCCTCATGGGGCGGGGAACCCCAGCTTTCTTT
many,TRBJ1-6,18,TRBV7-2,-,CASSFGGPKSSYNSPLHF,TGTGCCAGCAGCTTTGGAGGGCCTAAGAGCTCCTATAATTCACCCCTCCACTTT
many,TRBJ2-5,15,TRBV14,-,CASSQVLVRQETQYF,TGTGCCAGCAGCCAAGTACTAGTACGACAAGAGACCCAGTACTTC
medium-sized,TRBJ1-3,15,TRBV5-1,-,CASSFGAGSGNTIYF,TGCGCCAGCAGCTTCGGGGCGGGTTCTGGAAACACCATATATTTT
many,TRBJ1-2,13,TRBV10-2,TRBD1,CASSDNRGSGYTF,TGCGCCAGCAGTGATAACAGGGGAAGTGGCTACACCTTC
many,TRBJ2-1,14,TRBV7-6,-,CASSFDLSYNEQFF,TGTGCCAGCAGCTTTGACCTCTCCTACAATGAGCAGTTCTTC
many,TRBJ2-3,11,TRBV2,-,CASLFTDTQYF,TGTGCCAGCCTCTTCACAGATACGCAGTATTTT
many,TRBJ2-1,13,TRBV12-3/TRBV12-4,-,CASSFNLVNEQFF,TGTGCCAGCAGTTTTAACCTAGTCAATGAGCAGTTCTTC
medium-sized,TRBJ1-6,16,TRBV7-2,TRBD1,CASSLTGQGPISPLHF,TGTGCCAGCAGCTTAACTGGACAGGGTCCGATTTCACCCCTCCACTTT
many,TRBJ1-6,15,TRBV27,TRBD1,CASSLVGTAHSPLHF,TGTGCCAGCAGTTTGGTAGGGACAGCCCATTCACCCCTCCACTTT
many,TRBJ2-2,15,TRBV3-1,-,CASLAGRRSTGELFF,TGTGCCAGCCTGGCGGGCCGGCGGAGCACCGGGGAGCTGTTTTTT
medium-sized,TRBJ2-5,15,TRBV9,-,CASSTYSGLQETQYF,TGTGCCAGCAGCACCTACTCAGGGTTACAAGAGACCCAGTACTTC
many,TRBJ1-1,13,TRBV12-3/TRBV12-4,-,CASTYGGLTEAFF,TGTGCCAGCACCTACGGTGGCCTCACTGAAGCTTTCTTT
-,TRBJ2-1,19,TRBV5-1,TRBD2,CASSSRPSLTSGSYNEQFF,TGCGCCAGCAGCTCCCGACCCTCCTTGACTAGCGGGAGTTACAATGAGCAGTTCTTC
many,TRBJ2-7,13,TRBV20-1,-,CSAARTGAYEQYF,TGCAGTGCCGCACGGACGGGAGCCTACGAGCAGTACTTC
many,TRBJ2-7,14,TRBV2,TRBD2,CASSAGTSGIEQYF,TGTGCCAGCAGTGCCGGGACTAGCGGGATCGAGCAGTACTTC
many,TRBJ1-1,13,TRBV6-5,-,CASSYLGHTEAFF,TGTGCCAGCAGTTACCTCGGTCACACTGAAGCTTTCTTT
many,TRBJ2-3,16,TRBV15,TRBD2,CATSMGSGSWTDTQYF,TGTGCCACCAGCATGGGTAGCGGGAGTTGGACAGATACGCAGTATTTT
many,TRBJ2-1,13,TRBV10-3,-,CATVNPRGNEQFF,TGTGCCACCGTGAACCCCAGGGGTAATGAGCAGTTCTTC
many,TRBJ2-1,14,TRBV7-9,-,CASSRTSATGARFF,TGTGCCAGCAGCCGCACGTCAGCCACAGGAGCCCGGTTCTTC
many,TRBJ2-5,11,TRBV7-7,-,CASSNGETQYF,TGTGCTAGCAGCAACGGGGAGACCCAGTACTTC
many,TRBJ1-3,14,TRBV7-3,-,CASSSSGPGNTIYF,TGTGCCAGCAGCTCCTCAGGGCCTGGAAACACCATATATTTT
many,TRBJ2-1,14,TRBV4-1,TRBD2,CASSRTGGPYEQFF,TGCGCCAGCAGCCGGACGGGGGGGCCCTATGAGCAGTTCTTC
many,TRBJ1-2,15,TRBV6-1,-,CASSEPGLSVYGYTF,TGTGCCAGCAGTGAACCAGGGTTGTCGGTCTATGGCTACACCTTC